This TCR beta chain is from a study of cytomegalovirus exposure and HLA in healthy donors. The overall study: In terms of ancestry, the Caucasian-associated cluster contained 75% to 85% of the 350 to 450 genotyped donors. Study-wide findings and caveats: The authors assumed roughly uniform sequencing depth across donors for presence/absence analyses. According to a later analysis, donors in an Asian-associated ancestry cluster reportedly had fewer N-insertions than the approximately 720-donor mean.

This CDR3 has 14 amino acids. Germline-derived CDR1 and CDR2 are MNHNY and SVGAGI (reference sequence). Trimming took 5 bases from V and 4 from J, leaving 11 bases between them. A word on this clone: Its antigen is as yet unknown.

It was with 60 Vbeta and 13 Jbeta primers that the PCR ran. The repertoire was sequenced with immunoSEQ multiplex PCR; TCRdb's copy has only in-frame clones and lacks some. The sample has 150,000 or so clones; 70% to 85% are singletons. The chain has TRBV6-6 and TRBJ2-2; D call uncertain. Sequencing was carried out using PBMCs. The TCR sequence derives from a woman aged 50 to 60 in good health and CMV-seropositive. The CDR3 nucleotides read TGTGCCAGCAGTCTTCCAGTCTTCACCGGGGAGCTGTTTTTT. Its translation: CASSLPVFTGELFF.